This T cell receptor (beta chain) originates from a study of T-cell reconstitution after alpha-beta-depleted transplantation in children. Molecular barcoding with unique molecular identifiers was used for the TCRbeta library. MiXCR was run by TCRdb on the PCR reads, yielding one entry per CDR3 protein. The sample lists 450,000 to 600,000 distinct CDR3 sequences; approximately 32% were seen once. Trimming took off 7 bases at V and 3 bases at J, with 12 bases between the two ends. The CDR3 spans 12 residues. Germline CDR1 reads SQVTM; CDR2 reads ANQGSEA. The sample holds a few counts of this clonotype. This clonotype was obtained from a human donor who donated a stem cell graft to a child with aplastic anemia. The source was PBMCs from the stem cell graft donor, collected from the stem cell graft. This rearrangement joins TRBV29-1 to TRBJ1-2; D is undetermined. CDR3 bases: TGCAGCGGCACCAAGGGAGACTATGGCTACACCTTC. It encodes CSGTKGDYGYTF. Full variable domain (remainder filled in from reference TRBV29-1 and TRBJ1-2): SAVISQKPSRDICQRGTSLTIQCQVDSQVTMMFWYRQQPGQSLTLIATANQGSEATYESGFVIDKFPISRPNLTFSTLTVSNMSPEDSSIYLCSGTKGDYGYTFGSGTRLTVV.